A selection of T cell receptor beta chains follows, all from one sample in a study of cytomegalovirus exposure and HLA in healthy donors. This table comes from immunoSEQ multiplex PCR, and its TCRdb copy is limited to in-frame clones, with some not included. The data hold 73,000 or so clones, with approximately 75% observed a single time. The sample comprised PBMCs. The receptors were sampled from a human donor in good health. Both conserved end residues are part of each CDR3. A D gene is named only where the DNA matches it firmly. Size tells how often a clone was seen (once, few, many) or the class of an expanded clone, and some rows leave it out.

j_call v_call d_call clone_size cdr3_aa cdr3_nt
TRBJ1-5 TRBV15 . . CATSRDRAQGHQPQHF TGTGCCACCAGCAGAGATAGGGCACAGGGTCATCAGCCCCAGCATTTT
TRBJ2-5 TRBV19 TRBD1 . CASSILSTGGWQTQYF TGTGCCAGTAGTATACTTTCAACAGGGGGCTGGCAGACCCAGTACTTC
TRBJ2-5 TRBV18 . . CASSPRSQAETQYF TGTGCCAGCTCACCGAGGAGCCAAGCAGAGACCCAGTACTTC
TRBJ2-7 TRBV11-2 TRBD1 once CASSLLGGIPYEQYF TGTGCCAGCAGCTTATTAGGGGGCATTCCCTACGAGCAGTACTTC
TRBJ1-2 TRBV7-2 TRBD1 . CASSLGQSFYGYTF TGTGCCAGCAGTTTGGGACAGTCTTTTTATGGCTACACCTTC
TRBJ1-1 TRBV6-6 . . CASRLRVTDTEAFF TGTGCCAGCAGGCTCAGGGTTACAGACACTGAAGCTTTCTTT
TRBJ2-5 TRBV19 TRBD1 . CASSHGTGLEETQYF TGTGCCAGTAGCCACGGGACAGGGCTTGAGGAGACCCAGTACTTC
TRBJ2-1 TRBV19 . few CASSISGISYNEQFF TGTGCCAGTAGTATATCAGGTATCTCCTACAATGAGCAGTTCTTC
TRBJ1-2 TRBV9 TRBD1 . CASSVDRVRGYTF TGTGCCAGCAGCGTCGACAGGGTACGAGGCTACACCTTC
TRBJ2-1 TRBV5-1 TRBD1 . CASSYRTGSEFLGGNEQFF TGCGCCAGCAGCTACAGGACAGGGTCGGAATTTTTGGGAGGCAATGAGCAGTTCTTC
TRBJ1-2 TRBV19 . . CATAIEPQGSRGYGYTF TGTGCCACGGCAATTGAGCCACAGGGAAGTAGAGGGTATGGCTACACCTTC
TRBJ1-1 TRBV6-1 TRBD1 . CASSASGTGGTEAFF TGTGCCAGCAGTGCCTCCGGGACAGGGGGCACTGAAGCTTTCTTT
TRBJ1-6 TRBV6-5 TRBD1 . CASSRYDRASPLHF TGTGCCAGCAGTCGATACGACAGGGCTTCACCCCTCCACTTT
TRBJ2-7 TRBV5-6 . . CASSLARRTYYEQYF TGTGCCAGCAGCTTGGCCCGAAGGACTTACTACGAGCAGTACTTC
TRBJ2-7 TRBV7-8 . . CASSPRARRYEQYF TGTGCCAGCAGCCCGAGGGCCAGGCGCTACGAGCAGTACTTC
TRBJ2-5 TRBV5-1 TRBD2 . CASSLALGGYKETQYF TGCGCCAGCAGCTTGGCCCTGGGAGGGTATAAAGAGACCCAGTACTTC
TRBJ1-5 TRBV6-6 TRBD1 . CASSPRDSVNQPQHF TGTGCCAGCAGTCCCCGGGACAGCGTCAATCAGCCCCAGCATTTT
TRBJ1-1 TRBV5-6 TRBD1 . CASTTRGPSTEAFF TGTGCCAGCACCACCAGGGGGCCCTCCACTGAAGCTTTCTTT
TRBJ1-1 TRBV11-3 . . CASSKREGNTEAFF TGTGCCAGCAGCAAACGAGAGGGAAACACTGAAGCTTTCTTT
TRBJ1-6 TRBV19 TRBD1 . CASSIAGTGGSSPLHF TGTGCCAGTAGTATCGCCGGGACAGGGGGTAGTTCACCCCTCCACTTT
TRBJ1-5 TRBV6-5 . . CASSRGLLSNQPQHF TGTGCCAGCAGTCGGGGTCTGCTTAGCAATCAGCCCCAGCATTTT
TRBJ1-4 TRBV5-1 . once CASSPRGEVLSEKLFF TGCGCCAGCAGCCCTCGGGGAGAGGTTTTAAGTGAAAAACTGTTTTTT
TRBJ2-5 TRBV5-6 . . CASSFLGAETQYF TGTGCCAGCAGCTTTCTGGGGGCAGAGACCCAGTACTTC
TRBJ1-2 TRBV5-4 TRBD1 . CASSQQQGAMYGYTF TGTGCCAGCAGCCAACAACAGGGGGCCATGTATGGCTACACCTTC
TRBJ2-2 TRBV7-3 TRBD1 . CASSAPTGGTGELFF TGTGCCAGCAGCGCACCGACAGGGGGGACCGGGGAGCTGTTTTTT
TRBJ2-3 TRBV7-3 TRBD2 . CASSGGLAGGRDTQYF TGTGCCAGCAGCGGCGGACTAGCGGGGGGGCGGGATACGCAGTATTTT
TRBJ1-2 TRBV9 TRBD1 . CASSAGQGGHYGYTF TGTGCCAGCAGCGCGGGACAGGGGGGACACTATGGCTACACCTTC
TRBJ1-1 TRBV7-8 . few CASGVGRMNTEAFF TGTGCCAGCGGCGTGGGCAGGATGAACACTGAAGCTTTCTTT
TRBJ2-2 TRBV9 . few CASSVAQGSNTGELFF TGTGCCAGCAGCGTAGCCCAGGGATCGAACACCGGGGAGCTGTTTTTT
TRBJ2-3 TRBV2 TRBD2 . CASQGDAGVYTDTQYF TGTGCCTCCCAAGGGGACGCGGGGGTTTACACAGATACGCAGTATTTT
TRBJ1-5 TRBV6-6 TRBD1 . CASTDRGNNQPQHF TGTGCCAGCACGGACAGGGGGAACAATCAGCCCCAGCATTTT
TRBJ2-1 TRBV7-2 TRBD2 . CASSSLLQRGGYNEQFF TGTGCCAGCAGCTCTCTCCTCCAGCGGGGGGGATACAATGAGCAGTTCTTC
TRBJ2-3 TRBV18 TRBD1 . CASSRDRDTQYF TGTGCCAGCTCACGGGACAGAGATACGCAGTATTTT
TRBJ2-3 TRBV6-1 TRBD2 once CASSVSSGGSDTQYF TGTGCCAGCAGTGTGAGTAGCGGGGGCTCAGATACGCAGTATTTT
TRBJ1-1 TRBV7-2 . . CASSPRRRNTEAFF TGTGCCAGCAGCCCCCGCCGGAGGAACACTGAAGCTTTCTTT
TRBJ2-7 TRBV6-1 TRBD1 . CASSGDRSSYEQYF TGTGCCAGCAGTGGGGACAGGAGCTCCTACGAGCAGTACTTC
TRBJ2-7 TRBV21-1 . . CASSDRGEQYF TGTGCCAGCTCTGACAGGGGGGAGCAGTACTTC
TRBJ2-3 TRBV4-1 . . CASSPPIGPDTQYF TGCGCCAGCAGCCCTCCCATTGGGCCAGATACGCAGTATTTT
TRBJ1-1 TRBV29-1 TRBD1 once CSVKGGRIDTEAFF TGCAGCGTTAAAGGGGGCAGGATTGACACTGAAGCTTTCTTT
TRBJ2-5 TRBV28 TRBD2 . CASSLWGRGNQETQYF TGTGCCAGCAGTTTATGGGGGCGGGGGAACCAAGAGACCCAGTACTTC
TRBJ1-1 TRBV30 TRBD1 . CAWRGQMNTEAFF TGTGCCTGGAGGGGACAGATGAACACTGAAGCTTTCTTT
TRBJ2-7 TRBV19 TRBD1 . CASSRSGTVAYEQYF TGTGCCAGTAGTCGATCCGGGACAGTCGCCTACGAGCAGTACTTC
TRBJ2-7 TRBV5-1 . . CASSLTFDGGYEQYF TGCGCCAGCAGCTTGACCTTCGATGGCGGCTACGAGCAGTACTTC
TRBJ2-7 TRBV5-1 TRBD1 . CASSLVGDRGNEQYF TGCGCCAGCAGCTTGGTGGGGGACAGGGGAAACGAGCAGTACTTC
TRBJ2-7 TRBV7-8 . . CASSLDVTGAHYEQYF TGTGCCAGCAGCTTAGATGTGACAGGAGCTCACTACGAGCAGTACTTC
TRBJ2-1 TRBV5-1 TRBD1 . CASRPQGANEQFF TGCGCCAGCCGACCTCAGGGGGCAAATGAGCAGTTCTTC
TRBJ1-5 TRBV28 . . CATRVGGSSKPQHF TGTGCCACTCGAGTTGGGGGCTCGTCGAAGCCCCAGCATTTT
TRBJ1-2 TRBV6-6 TRBD1 . CASRKQGNYGYTF TGTGCCAGCAGGAAACAGGGGAACTATGGCTACACCTTC